This T cell receptor beta chain was recovered during a study of blood T cell repertoires in COVID-19 (dated by TCRdb to 2019 to 2021). Describing the broader study: Samples from collaborators originated in the United States, Italy and Spain and spanned both the acute and convalescent phases of COVID-19. The prospective study material was composed of cDNA or gDNA derived from T cells, B-cell-depleted T cells, or PBMCs. Subjects who had been exposed to COVID-19, were actively infected with it, or had recovered from it provided the deeply sampled blood TCRbeta repertoires that made up the dataset. The repertoires were released in a freely available public database meant as a resource for research on the immune response to SARS-CoV-2. Samples came from the ongoing ImmuneRACE study (first 160 participants) plus 1,254 subjects from 6 global collaborators. A de-identified subject ID, COVID-19 status, age in years and sex were almost always included in the sample metadata. Where available, HLA class I and class II types were taken from metadata supplied by the sample provider and were not determined by assay-based typing.

In the case of this clone: Its antigen is still unknown. Per-base qualities were not stored, and no clone one base away is much larger.

Each collaborating institution followed its own protocols to collect whole blood in K2EDTA tubes. Collaborator samples were shipped for TCRbeta analysis as frozen whole blood, isolated PBMCs, or DNA extracted from either sample type. From the cysteine up to the phenylalanine, the CDR3 has a length of 16 residues. Left in the record is the CDR3 DNA by itself, 48 bases read in frame from the first base. What the study reported, not specific to this receptor: How much clinical and demographic metadata was included differed by source and by participant, and the metadata was provided uncurated.

The immunoSEQ Assay, a bias-controlled multiplex PCR, was used to amplify TCRbeta CDR3 regions from genomic DNA. The study's own analysis went as follows. Nucleated cell counts per sample were estimated from amplification of reference gene primers within the assay. To quantify the absolute abundance of each unique TCRbeta CDR3 rearrangement, sequence reads were collapsed and filtered. Productive Simpson clonality was computed per sample as the square root of Simpson's diversity index over productive rearrangements. TCRdb re-hosts the immuneACCESS table, in-frame sequences only. Its copies lack some clones; in the studies checked, an unresolved V gene accounts for under half of them, and the cause for the rest is not known. The V and J calls and clone size are taken from that table; D and trimming were inferred from the DNA. For this sample there are fewer than 350,000 clones; almost 85% appear just once. Roughly 7.8% of the sample lies in the top ten.

The sequence is built from TRBV12-2 and TRBJ2-5; the DNA was not used to check the table's D call, TRBD2. TRBV12-2 is an annotated pseudogene. Input material: peripheral blood. The TCR comes from a human donor in a cohort sampled during active COVID-19. The CDR3 reads CASRLGVDYHKETQYF. The DNA sequence reads TGTGCAAGTCGCTTAGGAGTTGACTACCACAAAGAGACCCAGTACTTC.